This entry lists 2 T cell receptor beta chains sequenced from one sample in a study of shared clonotypes between healthy human individuals. Method: immunoSEQ multiplex PCR; TCRdb's copy keeps in-frame clones and lacks some. Here the sample spans some 1.1 million clones, 60% to 85% being singletons. Sample: memory CD4+ T cells from PBMCs. The subset here: CD45RA-negative fraction. Receptors originate from a man between 18 and 29 years old in good health. Some clones in this sample may be carry-over from other donors' samples.

The chain couples TRBV5-1 to TRBJ2-7; D is possibly TRBD1 (6 bases). V shed 7 bases and J shed 0 bases, with 11 bases lying between them. Germline lookup yields CDR1 SGHRS and CDR2 YFSETQ. This CDR3 spans 13 amino acids. Written as DNA, the CDR3 is TGCGCCAGCTGCAAGGACAGCTCCTACGAGCAGTACTTC. Residues: CASCKDSSYEQYF.

The chain couples TRBV5-6 to TRBJ1-2; no reliable D call. CDR1 and CDR2 (germline): SGHDT, YYEEEE. This CDR3 spans 12 amino acids. Deletions cut 0 bases from V and 8 bases from J, with 8 bases between. CDR3 sequence: CASSLVTLGYTF. The CDR3 DNA sequence: TGTGCCAGCAGCTTGGTTACCTTGGGCTACACCTTC.